This entry lists 5 T cell receptor beta chains sequenced from one sample in a study of blood T cell repertoires in COVID-19. Repertoires were generated with immunoSEQ multiplex PCR, while TCRdb's copy carries only in-frame clones and drops some. The table shows 250,000 or so clones, with around nine tenths occurring only once. What was sequenced was PBMCs or T cells enriched from blood (not recorded which). The source of these receptors is a woman under 40 who had been exposed to COVID-19.

This chain connects TRBV13 to TRBJ2-1; 9 bases are shared with TRBD1. Germline lookup yields CDR1 PRHDT and CDR2 FYEKMQ (reference sequence). CDR3 length: 16 residues. The J segment lost 4 bases and the V segment lost 2 bases, leaving 6 bases of the junction unmatched. The DNA of the CDR3 is TGTGCCAGCAGCTTACTAAGAGACAGGGGGTACAATGAGCAGTTCTTC. Translated, it gives CASSLLRDRGYNEQFF.

This clone was counted between two and nine times. This rearrangement joins TRBV6-1 to TRBJ2-6, with 7 bases aligning to TRBD1. CDR3 length: 18 amino acids. V lost 2 bases to trimming and J lost 3 bases; unmatched junction nucleotides: 10. Germline CDR1 MNHNS, CDR2 SASEGT. In DNA form, the CDR3 reads TGTGCCAGCAGTGAACGGTGGGCAGGGGGTTATGGGGCCAACGTCCTGACTTTC. Translation: CASSERWAGGYGANVLTF.

The chain joins TRBV9 to TRBJ2-1, with TRBD2 matching over 7 bases. After removal of 0 bases from V and 9 bases from J, the junction contained 15 bases not matched to a gene. The CDR3 has 17 residues. The germline CDR1 and CDR2 sequences are SGDLS and YYNGEE. The CDR3 spells CASSVEAGSVSMAEQFF. The CDR3 nucleotides read TGTGCCAGCAGCGTAGAAGCGGGATCGGTCAGTATGGCTGAGCAGTTCTTC.

The rearrangement links TRBV7-2 to TRBJ2-7, with TRBD1 matching over 8 bases. Losses at the gene ends were 0 bases for V and 4 bases for J; bases not matched to a gene: 5. The length of the CDR3 is 15 residues. Germline CDR1 is SGHTA and CDR2 is FQGNSA. The CDR3 DNA follows: TGTGCCAGCAGCTTAGCGGGACAGGACTTTTACGAGCAGTACTTC. Its translation is CASSLAGQDFYEQYF.

The chain is built from TRBV10-2 and TRBJ2-2; no clear D gene. Germline CDR1 is WSHSY and CDR2 is SAAADI. Deletions cut 9 bases from V and 6 bases from J, with 11 bases between. The length of the CDR3 is 12 residues. CDR3 region: CASLSRPGELFF. CDR3 DNA sequence: TGCGCCAGTCTTAGCAGACCCGGGGAGCTGTTTTTT.